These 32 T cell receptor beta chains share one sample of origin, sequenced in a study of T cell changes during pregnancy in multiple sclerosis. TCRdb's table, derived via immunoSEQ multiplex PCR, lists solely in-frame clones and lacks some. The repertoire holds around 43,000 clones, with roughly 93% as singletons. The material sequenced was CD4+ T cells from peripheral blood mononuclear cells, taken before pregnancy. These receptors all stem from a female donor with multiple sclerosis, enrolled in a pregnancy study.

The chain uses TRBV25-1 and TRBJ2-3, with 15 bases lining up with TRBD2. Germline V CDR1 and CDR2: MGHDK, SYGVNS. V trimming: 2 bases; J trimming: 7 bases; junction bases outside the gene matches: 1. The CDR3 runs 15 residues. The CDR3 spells CASSEGLAGGNTQYF. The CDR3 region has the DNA TGTGCCAGCAGTGAAGGACTAGCGGGAGGGAATACGCAGTATTTT.

The CDR3 DNA reads as TGTGCCAGCAGCCCCATGGGGACAGAGAACACTGAAGCTTTCTTT. This codes for CASSPMGTENTEAFF. V usage is TRBV28 and J usage is TRBJ1-1; 7 positions match TRBD1. J lost 1 base, V lost 6 bases, and 8 bases had no gene match. The CDR3 covers 15 residues. Looked up from germline, CDR1 is MDHEN and CDR2 is SYDVKM.

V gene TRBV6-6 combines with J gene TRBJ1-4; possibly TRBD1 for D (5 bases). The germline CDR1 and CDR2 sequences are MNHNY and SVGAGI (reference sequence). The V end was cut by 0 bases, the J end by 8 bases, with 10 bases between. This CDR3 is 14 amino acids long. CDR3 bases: TGTGCCAGCAGTTACTCGTCGACAGAGGAAAAACTGTTTTTT. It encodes CASSYSSTEEKLFF.

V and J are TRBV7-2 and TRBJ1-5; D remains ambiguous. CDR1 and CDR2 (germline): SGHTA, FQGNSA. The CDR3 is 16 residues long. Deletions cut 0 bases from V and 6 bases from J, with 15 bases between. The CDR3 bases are TGTGCCAGCAGCTTAGCTTTATTCGGGGAGGGTCAGCCCCAGCATTTT. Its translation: CASSLALFGEGQPQHF. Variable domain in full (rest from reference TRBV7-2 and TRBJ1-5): GAGVSQSPSNKVTEKGKDVELRCDPISGHTALYWYRQSLGQGLEFLIYFQGNSAPDKSGLPSDRFSAERTGGSVSTLTIQRTQQEDSAVYLCASSLALFGEGQPQHFGDGTRLSIL.

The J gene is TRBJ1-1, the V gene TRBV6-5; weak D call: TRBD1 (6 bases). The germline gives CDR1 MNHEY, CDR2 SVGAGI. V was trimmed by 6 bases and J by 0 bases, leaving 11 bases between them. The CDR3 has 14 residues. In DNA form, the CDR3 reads TGTGCCAGCAGACGTACAGGGCTGAACACTGAAGCTTTCTTT. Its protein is CASRRTGLNTEAFF.

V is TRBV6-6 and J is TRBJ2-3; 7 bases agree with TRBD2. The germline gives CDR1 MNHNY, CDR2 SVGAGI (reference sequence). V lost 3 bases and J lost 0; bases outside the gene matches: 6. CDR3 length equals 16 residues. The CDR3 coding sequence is TGTGCCAGCAGTTATCTCCGGCGGGAGAGCACAGATACGCAGTATTTT. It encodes CASSYLRRESTDTQYF.

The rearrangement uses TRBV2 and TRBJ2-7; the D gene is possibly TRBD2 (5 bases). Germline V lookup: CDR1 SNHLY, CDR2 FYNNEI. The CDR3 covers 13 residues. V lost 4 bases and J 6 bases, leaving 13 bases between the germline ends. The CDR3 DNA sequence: TGTGCCAGCAGTGGCGTGGACTTACCCGAGCAGTACTTC. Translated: CASSGVDLPEQYF.

The CDR3 is CASTTGTGRSYEQYF. The CDR3 coding sequence is TGTGCCAGCACCACCGGGACAGGGAGATCCTACGAGCAGTACTTC. V usage is TRBV7-2 and J usage is TRBJ2-7, with 9 bases matching TRBD1. The CDR3 loop spans 15 amino acids. Germline V CDR1 and CDR2: SGHTA, FQGNSA. J lost 1 base, V lost 7 bases, and 8 bases had no gene match.

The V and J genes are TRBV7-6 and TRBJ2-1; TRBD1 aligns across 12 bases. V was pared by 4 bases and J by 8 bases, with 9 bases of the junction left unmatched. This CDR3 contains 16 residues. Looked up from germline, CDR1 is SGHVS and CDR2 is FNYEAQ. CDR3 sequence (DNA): TGTGCCAGCAGCTCAATACCGGGACAGGGGGCGTATGAGCAGTTCTTC. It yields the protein CASSSIPGQGAYEQFF.

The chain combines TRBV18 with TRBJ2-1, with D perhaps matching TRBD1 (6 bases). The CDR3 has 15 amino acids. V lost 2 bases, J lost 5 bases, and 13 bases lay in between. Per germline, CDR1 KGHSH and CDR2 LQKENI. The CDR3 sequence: CASSPNTGHNNEQFF. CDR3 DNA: TGTGCCAGCTCACCAAACACGGGACACAACAATGAGCAGTTCTTC.

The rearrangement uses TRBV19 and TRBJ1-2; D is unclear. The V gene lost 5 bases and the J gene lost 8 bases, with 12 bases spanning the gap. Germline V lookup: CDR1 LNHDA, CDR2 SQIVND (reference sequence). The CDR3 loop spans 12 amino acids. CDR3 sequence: CASSLVTGGYTF. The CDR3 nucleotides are TGTGCCAGTAGTTTGGTAACGGGGGGCTACACCTTC.

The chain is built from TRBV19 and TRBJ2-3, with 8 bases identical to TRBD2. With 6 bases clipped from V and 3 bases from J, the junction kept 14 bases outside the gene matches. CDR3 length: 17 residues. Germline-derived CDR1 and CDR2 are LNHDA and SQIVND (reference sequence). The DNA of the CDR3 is TGTGCCAGTAGATCCACCCGCGGGAGGACTATGACAGATACGCAGTATTTT. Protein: CASRSTRGRTMTDTQYF.

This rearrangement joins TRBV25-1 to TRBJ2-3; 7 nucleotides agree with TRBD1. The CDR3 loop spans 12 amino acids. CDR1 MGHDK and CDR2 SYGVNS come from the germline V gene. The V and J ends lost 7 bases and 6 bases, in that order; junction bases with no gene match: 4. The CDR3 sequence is CASTDRVDTQYF. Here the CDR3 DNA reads TGTGCCAGCACAGACAGGGTCGATACGCAGTATTTT.

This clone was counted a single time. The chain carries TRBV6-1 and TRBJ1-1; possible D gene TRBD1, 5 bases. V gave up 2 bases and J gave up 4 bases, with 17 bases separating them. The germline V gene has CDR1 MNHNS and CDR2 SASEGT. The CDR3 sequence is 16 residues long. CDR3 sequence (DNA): TGTGCCAGCAGTGAATTGGTAGGGCAGGGAGGCACTGAAGCTTTCTTT. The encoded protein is CASSELVGQGGTEAFF.

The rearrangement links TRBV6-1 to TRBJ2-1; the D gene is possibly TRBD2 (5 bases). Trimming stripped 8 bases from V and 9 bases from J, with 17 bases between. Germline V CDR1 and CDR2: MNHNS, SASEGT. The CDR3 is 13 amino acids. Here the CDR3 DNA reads TGTGCCAGCCGGGAATCGGGTTTAGGTGAGCAGTTCTTC. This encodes CASRESGLGEQFF.

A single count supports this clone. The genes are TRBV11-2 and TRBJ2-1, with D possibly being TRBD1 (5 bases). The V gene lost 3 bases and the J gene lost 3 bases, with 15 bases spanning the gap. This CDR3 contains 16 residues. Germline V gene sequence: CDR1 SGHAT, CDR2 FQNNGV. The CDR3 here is CASSFETVLYYNEQFF. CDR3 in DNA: TGTGCCAGCAGCTTTGAGACAGTACTTTACTACAATGAGCAGTTCTTC.

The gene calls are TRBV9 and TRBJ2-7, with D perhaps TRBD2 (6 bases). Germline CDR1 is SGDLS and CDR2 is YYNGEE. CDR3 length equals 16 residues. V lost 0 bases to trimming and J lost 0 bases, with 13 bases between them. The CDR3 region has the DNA TGTGCCAGCAGCGTAGGTGGACTACACCCCTCCTACGAGCAGTACTTC. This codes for CASSVGGLHPSYEQYF.

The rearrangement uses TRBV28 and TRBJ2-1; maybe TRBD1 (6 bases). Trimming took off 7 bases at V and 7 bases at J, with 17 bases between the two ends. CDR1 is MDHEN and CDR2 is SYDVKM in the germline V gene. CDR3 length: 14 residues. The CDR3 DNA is TGTGCCAGCATCCCCGAGAACAGGGCGAATGAGCAGTTCTTC. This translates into CASIPENRANEQFF. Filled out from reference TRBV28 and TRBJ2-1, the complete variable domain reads DVKVTQSSRYLVKRTGEKVFLECVQDMDHENMFWYRQDPGLGLRLIYFSYDVKMKEKGDIPEGYSVSREKKERFSLILESASTNQTSMYLCASIPENRANEQFFGPGTRLTVL.

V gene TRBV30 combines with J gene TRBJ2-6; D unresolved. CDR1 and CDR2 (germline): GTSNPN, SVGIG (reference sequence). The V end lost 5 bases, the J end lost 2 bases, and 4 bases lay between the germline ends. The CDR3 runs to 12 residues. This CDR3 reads CAWEAGANVLTF. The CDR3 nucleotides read TGTGCCTGGGAGGCTGGGGCCAACGTCCTGACTTTC.

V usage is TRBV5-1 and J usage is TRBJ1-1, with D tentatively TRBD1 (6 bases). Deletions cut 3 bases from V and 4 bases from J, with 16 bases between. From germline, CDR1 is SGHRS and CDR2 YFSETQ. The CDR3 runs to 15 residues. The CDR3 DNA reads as TGCGCCAGCAGCTACGAACAGGGTAAGAGCACTGAAGCTTTCTTT. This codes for CASSYEQGKSTEAFF.

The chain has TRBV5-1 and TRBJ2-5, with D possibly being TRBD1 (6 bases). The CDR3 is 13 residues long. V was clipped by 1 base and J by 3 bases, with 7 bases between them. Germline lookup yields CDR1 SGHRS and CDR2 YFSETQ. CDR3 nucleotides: TGCGCCAGCAGCTTGACAGGGAAAGAGACCCAGTACTTC. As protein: CASSLTGKETQYF.

CDR3 region: CASSVRPVGQGARNEQFF. CDR3 sequence (DNA): TGTGCCAGCAGCGTTCGACCGGTCGGGCAGGGGGCGCGTAATGAGCAGTTCTTC. The chain recombines TRBV9 with TRBJ2-1, with TRBD1 matching 8 bases. The junction had 17 bases not matched to a gene; V was cut back by 2 bases and J by 7 bases. CDR1 SGDLS and CDR2 YYNGEE come from the germline V gene. This CDR3 has 18 amino acids. Complete variable domain (other parts from reference TRBV9 and TRBJ2-1): DSGVTQTPKHLITATGQRVTLRCSPRSGDLSVYWYQQSLDQGLQFLIQYYNGEERAKGNILERFSAQQFPDLHSELNLSSLELGDSALYFCASSVRPVGQGARNEQFFGPGTRLTVL.

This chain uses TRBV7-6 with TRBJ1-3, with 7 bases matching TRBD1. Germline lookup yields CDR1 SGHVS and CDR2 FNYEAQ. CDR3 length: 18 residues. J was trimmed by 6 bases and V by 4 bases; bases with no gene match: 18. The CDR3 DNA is TGTGCCAGCAGCTCCAAGGCGGGGACAGACACAGTTGAAAACACCATATATTTT. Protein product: CASSSKAGTDTVENTIYF. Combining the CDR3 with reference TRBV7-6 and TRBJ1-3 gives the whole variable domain GAGVSQSPRYKVTKRGQDVALRCDPISGHVSLYWYRQALGQGPEFLTYFNYEAQQDKSGLPNDRFSAERPEGSISTLTIQRTEQRDSAMYRCASSSKAGTDTVENTIYFGEGSWLTVV.

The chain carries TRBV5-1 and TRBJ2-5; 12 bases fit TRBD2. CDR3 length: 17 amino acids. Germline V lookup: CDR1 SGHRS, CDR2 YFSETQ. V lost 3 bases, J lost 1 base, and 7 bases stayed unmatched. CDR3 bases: TGCGCCAGCAGCTCGGGACTAGCGGGTAGGGGCCAAGAGACCCAGTACTTC. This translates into CASSSGLAGRGQETQYF.

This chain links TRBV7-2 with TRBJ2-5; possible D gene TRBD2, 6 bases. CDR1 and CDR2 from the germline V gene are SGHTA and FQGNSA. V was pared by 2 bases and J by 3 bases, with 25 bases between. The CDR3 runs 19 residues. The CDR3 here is CASSLRYRAGLGAEETQYF. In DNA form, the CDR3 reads TGTGCCAGCAGCTTACGGTATCGGGCGGGACTCGGGGCGGAAGAGACCCAGTACTTC.

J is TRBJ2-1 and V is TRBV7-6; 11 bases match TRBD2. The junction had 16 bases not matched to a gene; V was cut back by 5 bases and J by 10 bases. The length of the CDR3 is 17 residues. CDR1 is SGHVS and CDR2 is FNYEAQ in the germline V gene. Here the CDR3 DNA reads TGTGCCAGCAGCCCGATAGGGGGGCTAGCGGGAGGATGGGAGCAGTTCTTC. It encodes CASSPIGGLAGGWEQFF.

As DNA, the CDR3 is TGTGCCAGCAGCGATTCGGGGGAAAACTATGGCTACACCTTC. Its protein is CASSDSGENYGYTF. This chain joins TRBV2 and TRBJ1-2; a weak D match, TRBD1 (5 bases). V was clipped by 6 bases and J by 2 bases, with 13 bases between them. This CDR3 contains 14 residues. The germline CDR1 and CDR2 sequences are SNHLY and FYNNEI. Looking up the rest from reference TRBV2 and TRBJ1-2 gives the full variable domain: EPEVTQTPSHQVTQMGQEVILRCVPISNHLYFYWYRQILGQKVEFLVSFYNNEISEKSEIFDDQFSVERPDGSNFTLKIRSTKLEDSAMYFCASSDSGENYGYTFGSGTRLTVV.

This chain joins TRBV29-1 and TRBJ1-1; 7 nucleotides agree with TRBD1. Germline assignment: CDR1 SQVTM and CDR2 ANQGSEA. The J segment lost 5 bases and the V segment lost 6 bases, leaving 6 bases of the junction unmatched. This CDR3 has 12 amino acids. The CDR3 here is CSVLRGRTEAFF. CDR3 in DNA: TGCAGCGTACTCAGGGGGAGGACTGAAGCTTTCTTT.

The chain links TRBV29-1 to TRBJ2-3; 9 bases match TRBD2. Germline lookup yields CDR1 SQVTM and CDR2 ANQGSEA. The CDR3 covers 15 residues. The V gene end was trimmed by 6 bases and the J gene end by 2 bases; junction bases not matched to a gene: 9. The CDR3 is CSVTPGTSYTDTQYF. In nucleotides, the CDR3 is TGCAGCGTGACCCCCGGGACTAGCTACACAGATACGCAGTATTTT.

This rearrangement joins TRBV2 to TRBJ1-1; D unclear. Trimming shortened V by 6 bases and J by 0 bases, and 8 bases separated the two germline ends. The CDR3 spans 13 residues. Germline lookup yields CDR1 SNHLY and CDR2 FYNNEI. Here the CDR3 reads CASSRLMNTEAFF. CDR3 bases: TGTGCCAGCAGCCGACTGATGAACACTGAAGCTTTCTTT.

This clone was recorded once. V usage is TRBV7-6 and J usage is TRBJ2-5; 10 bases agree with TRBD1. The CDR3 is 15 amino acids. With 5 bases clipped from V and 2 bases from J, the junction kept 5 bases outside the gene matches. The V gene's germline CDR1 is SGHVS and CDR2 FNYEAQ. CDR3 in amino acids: CASSRGTGEQETQYF. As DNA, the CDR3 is TGTGCCAGCAGCCGAGGGACAGGGGAGCAAGAGACCCAGTACTTC.

The CDR3 is CASSQYRDKDEKLFF. The CDR3 coding sequence is TGTGCCAGCAGCCAATACAGGGATAAGGACGAAAAACTGTTTTTT. The chain joins TRBV7-8 to TRBJ1-4; a weak D match, TRBD1 (6 bases). V shed 5 bases and J shed 8 bases, with 18 bases lying between them. Germline CDR1 and CDR2: SGHVS and FQNEAQ. The CDR3 runs to 15 residues. Together with reference TRBV7-8 and TRBJ1-4, the CDR3 gives the full variable domain: GAGVSQSPRYKVAKRGQDVALRCDPISGHVSLFWYQQALGQGPEFLTYFQNEAQLDKSGLPSDRFFAERPEGSVSTLKIQRTQQEDSAVYLCASSQYRDKDEKLFFGSGTQLSVL.